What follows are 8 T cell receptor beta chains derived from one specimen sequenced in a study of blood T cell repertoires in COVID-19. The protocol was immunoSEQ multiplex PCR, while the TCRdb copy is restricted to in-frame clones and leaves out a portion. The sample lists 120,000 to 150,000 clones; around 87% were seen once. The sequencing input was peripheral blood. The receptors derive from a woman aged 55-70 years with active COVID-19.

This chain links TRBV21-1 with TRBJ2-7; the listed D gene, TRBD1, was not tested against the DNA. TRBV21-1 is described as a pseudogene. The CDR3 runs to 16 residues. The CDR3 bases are TGTGCCAGCAGCACCAAACGACAGGGGAAGGCCTACGAGCAGTACTTC. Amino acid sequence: CASSTKRQGKAYEQYF.

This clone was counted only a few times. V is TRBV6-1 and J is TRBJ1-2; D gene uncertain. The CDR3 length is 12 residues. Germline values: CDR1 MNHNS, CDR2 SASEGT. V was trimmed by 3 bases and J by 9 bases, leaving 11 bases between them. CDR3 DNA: TGTGCCAGCAGTGAGGAGTTCGGTCGCTACACCTTC. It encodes CASSEEFGRYTF.

The CDR3 loop is CASSYGGLAGGDTQYF. The CDR3, as DNA: TGTGCCAGCAGTTACGGGGGACTAGCGGGTGGAGATACGCAGTATTTT. The chain carries TRBV6-6 and TRBJ2-3; 12 bases are shared with TRBD2. The germline V gene encodes CDR1 MNHNY and CDR2 SVGAGI (reference sequence). The CDR3 length is 16 residues. Germline trimming cut 2 bases from V and 5 bases from J; bases unmatched to any gene: 5.

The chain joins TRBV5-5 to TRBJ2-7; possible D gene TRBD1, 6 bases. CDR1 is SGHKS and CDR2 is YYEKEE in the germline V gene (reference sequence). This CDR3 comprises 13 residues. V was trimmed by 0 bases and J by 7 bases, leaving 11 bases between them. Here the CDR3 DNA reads TGTGCCAGCAGCTTGGGGGCAGGGGAAGAGCAGTACTTC. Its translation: CASSLGAGEEQYF.

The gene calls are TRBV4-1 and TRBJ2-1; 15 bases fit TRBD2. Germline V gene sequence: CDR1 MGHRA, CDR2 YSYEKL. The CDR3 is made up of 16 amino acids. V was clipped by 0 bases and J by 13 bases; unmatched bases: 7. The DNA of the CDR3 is TGCGCCAGCAGCCAAGATTGGACTAGCGGGAGGGCCCCCCAGTTCTTC. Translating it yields CASSQDWTSGRAPQFF.

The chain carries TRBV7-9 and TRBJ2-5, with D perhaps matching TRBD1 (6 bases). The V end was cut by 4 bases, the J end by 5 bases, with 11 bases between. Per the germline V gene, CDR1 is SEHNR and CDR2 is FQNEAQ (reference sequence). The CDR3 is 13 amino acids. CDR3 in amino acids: CASSWTELETQYF. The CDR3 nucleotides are TGTGCCAGCAGCTGGACAGAGTTGGAGACCCAGTACTTC. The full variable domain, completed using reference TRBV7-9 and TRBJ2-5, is DTGVSQNPRHKITKRGQNVTFRCDPISEHNRLYWYRQTLGQGPEFLTYFQNEAQLEKSRLLSDRFSAERPKGSFSTLEIQRTEQGDSAMYLCASSWTELETQYFGPGTRLLVL.

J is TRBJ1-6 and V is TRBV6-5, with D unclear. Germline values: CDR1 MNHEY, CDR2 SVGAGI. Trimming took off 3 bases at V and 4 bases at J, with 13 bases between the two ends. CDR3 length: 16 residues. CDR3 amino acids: CASSYEGGIYNSPLHF. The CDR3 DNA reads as TGTGCCAGCAGTTATGAGGGCGGCATATATAATTCACCCCTCCACTTT.

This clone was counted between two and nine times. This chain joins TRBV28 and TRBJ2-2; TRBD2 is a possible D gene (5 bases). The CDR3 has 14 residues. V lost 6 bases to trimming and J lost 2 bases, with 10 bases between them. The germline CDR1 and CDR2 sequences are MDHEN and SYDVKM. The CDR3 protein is CASRTRGNTGELFF. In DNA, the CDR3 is TGTGCCAGCAGGACCCGGGGTAACACCGGGGAGCTGTTTTTT.